The 15 T cell receptor beta chains below come from one sample, sequenced in a study of cytomegalovirus exposure and HLA in healthy donors. The PCR used 60 Vbeta and 13 Jbeta primers. Sequencing was performed with immunoSEQ multiplex PCR; in TCRdb, only in-frame clones are kept and a portion is missing. The sample records approximately 200,000 clones, approximately 80% being singletons. Material: PBMCs. These receptors all come from a girl aged 2-10 years in good health and CMV-seronegative.

This chain joins TRBV2 and TRBJ2-1, with 14 nucleotides matching TRBD2. Germline trimming cut 7 bases from V and 9 bases from J; bases unmatched to any gene: 8. The CDR3 spans 15 residues. Germline CDR1 reads SNHLY; CDR2 reads FYNNEI. The CDR3 loop is CASTLTSGGAGEQFF. CDR3 in DNA: TGTGCCAGCACCCTGACTAGCGGGGGGGCAGGTGAGCAGTTCTTC.

V gene TRBV28 combines with J gene TRBJ2-7; 10 nucleotides line up with TRBD1. The V gene end was trimmed by 2 bases and the J gene end by 6 bases; junction bases not matched to a gene: 7. The CDR3 runs to 15 residues. CDR1 and CDR2 from the germline V gene are MDHEN and SYDVKM. CDR3 region: CASSLADRGTGEQYF. The DNA for the CDR3 is TGTGCCAGCAGTTTAGCGGACAGGGGGACGGGCGAGCAGTACTTC.

The chain joins TRBV5-4 to TRBJ2-7; 10 bases are shared with TRBD2. The CDR3 extends over 15 amino acids. The V gene's germline CDR1 is SGHNT and CDR2 YYREEE (reference sequence). The trim removed 4 bases at V and 6 bases at J, leaving 10 bases unmatched. CDR3 sequence (DNA): TGTGCCAGCAGCGGAACGGGACTAGCGCTGGGCGAGCAGTACTTC. Translation: CASSGTGLALGEQYF. Based on the CDR3 plus reference TRBV5-4 and TRBJ2-7, the full variable domain is ETGVTQSPTHLIKTRGQQVTLRCSSQSGHNTVSWYQQALGQGPQFIFQYYREEENGRGNFPPRFSGLQFPNYSSELNVNALELDDSALYLCASSGTGLALGEQYFGPGTRLTVT.

This clone was detected only once. The V and J genes are TRBV29-1 and TRBJ1-1, with D possibly matching TRBD1 (5 bases). The CDR3 is made up of 13 amino acids. V shed 3 bases and J shed 0 bases, with 8 bases lying between them. In germline, CDR1 is SQVTM, CDR2 ANQGSEA. CDR3 sequence (DNA): TGCAGCGTTGATTCAGGGCTGAACACTGAAGCTTTCTTT. Protein product: CSVDSGLNTEAFF.

A few counts support this clone. The chain uses TRBV18 and TRBJ2-7, with 10 nucleotides matching TRBD1. V dropped 4 bases and J dropped 9; count of bases not matched to a gene: 15. The CDR3 consists of 16 residues. In germline, CDR1 is KGHSH, CDR2 LQKENI. The CDR3 region is CASSHIPGTGVLVQYF. As DNA, the CDR3 is TGTGCCAGCTCACACATCCCAGGGACAGGGGTCCTCGTGCAGTACTTC.

The rearrangement uses TRBV5-1 and TRBJ2-1, with a weak D call TRBD2 (5 bases). Germline CDR1 reads SGHRS; CDR2 reads YFSETQ. V lost 7 bases, J lost 8 bases, and 22 bases lay in between. This CDR3 contains 15 residues. The DNA for the CDR3 is TGCGCCAGCCTAACGAGGGCTACCACTTACCATGAGCAGTTCTTC. Amino acids: CASLTRATTYHEQFF.

This rearrangement joins TRBV5-4 to TRBJ2-7; 9 bases are a match to TRBD1. CDR1 is SGHNT, CDR2 YYREEE, per germline (reference sequence). J was trimmed by 5 bases and V by 1 base; bases with no gene match: 10. The CDR3 is 16 residues long. CDR3 residues: CASSLLGGQGTDEQYF. CDR3 DNA: TGTGCCAGCAGCTTGCTTGGGGGACAGGGAACCGACGAGCAGTACTTC.

The chain couples TRBV19 to TRBJ2-1, with D possibly being TRBD1 (6 bases). The CDR3 spans 15 residues. CDR1 is LNHDA and CDR2 is SQIVND in the germline V gene (reference sequence). Trimming left V 4 bases short and J 0 bases short, with 10 bases between. CDR3 in DNA: TGTGCCAGTAGTAAGGGGGAGAGCTCCTACAATGAGCAGTTCTTC. It yields the protein CASSKGESSYNEQFF. The complete variable domain, with remaining parts taken from reference TRBV19 and TRBJ2-1, reads DGGITQSPKYLFRKEGQNVTLSCEQNLNHDAMYWYRQDPGQGLRLIYYSQIVNDFQKGDIAEGYSVSREKKESFPLTVTSAQKNPTAFYLCASSKGESSYNEQFFGPGTRLTVL.

There are a few counts of this clone. The chain uses TRBV5-4 and TRBJ2-3; D might be TRBD2 (5 bases). Trimming took 0 bases from V and 2 from J, leaving 13 bases between them. CDR1 and CDR2 (germline): SGHNT, YYREEE (reference sequence). CDR3 length equals 16 residues. The CDR3 protein is CASSLAVVAPTDTQYF. CDR3 bases: TGTGCCAGCAGCTTGGCCGTAGTAGCGCCCACAGATACGCAGTATTTT.

This clone appeared a single time. The chain joins TRBV7-6 to TRBJ2-1; 8 positions agree with TRBD2. The germline gives CDR1 SGHVS, CDR2 FNYEAQ. After removal of 6 bases from V and 7 bases from J, the junction contained 20 bases not matched to a gene. The CDR3 runs 18 residues. The CDR3 here is CASSRGAGGPLGGNEQFF. CDR3 nucleotide sequence: TGTGCCAGCAGTCGGGGGGCGGGAGGCCCCCTAGGGGGAAATGAGCAGTTCTTC.

This clone appeared once. The CDR3 here is CASSADPGVEQYF. CDR3 coding DNA: TGTGCCAGCAGCGCTGACCCGGGAGTCGAGCAGTACTTC. The chain employs TRBV11-3 and TRBJ2-7; TRBD2 is a possible D gene (6 bases). Germline CDR1 is SGHNT and CDR2 is YENEEA. Trimming removed 5 bases from V and 6 bases from J, with 14 bases in between. The CDR3 has 13 amino acids.

The rearrangement uses TRBV6-5 and TRBJ1-1, with D unclear. This CDR3 spans 13 amino acids. V dropped 7 bases and J dropped 4 bases, with 13 bases sitting between them. Germline loops: CDR1 MNHEY, CDR2 SVGAGI. CDR3 loop: CASKLGAVTEAFF. CDR3 nucleotide sequence: TGTGCCAGCAAACTGGGAGCAGTCACTGAAGCTTTCTTT.

The J gene is TRBJ2-3, the V gene TRBV9, with TRBD1 matching 8 bases. The ends lost 5 bases at V and 5 bases at J; junction bases unmatched: 7. The V gene's germline CDR1 is SGDLS and CDR2 YYNGEE. The CDR3 covers 14 residues. The chain's CDR3 is CASRRGQEGDTQYF. The CDR3 DNA follows: TGTGCCAGCAGGAGGGGACAGGAGGGAGATACGCAGTATTTT. Full variable domain (outside the CDR3, taken from reference TRBV9 and TRBJ2-3): DSGVTQTPKHLITATGQRVTLRCSPRSGDLSVYWYQQSLDQGLQFLIQYYNGEERAKGNILERFSAQQFPDLHSELNLSSLELGDSALYFCASRRGQEGDTQYFGPGTRLTVL.

The chain has TRBV14 and TRBJ2-1; D is ambiguous. Trimming cost V 3 bases and J 7 bases, with 10 bases left between them. CDR1 is SGHDN and CDR2 is FVKESK in the germline V gene. The CDR3 runs to 13 residues. CDR3 in DNA: TGTGCCAGCAGCCACCTCCTCAGGAATGAGCAGTTCTTC. This translates into CASSHLLRNEQFF.

The chain links TRBV5-4 to TRBJ1-5, with 8 bases lining up with TRBD1. V lost 4 bases and J lost 5; bases outside the gene matches: 2. CDR1 and CDR2 (germline): SGHNT, YYREEE (reference sequence). The CDR3 spans 13 residues. CDR3 protein: CASSDRGYQPQHF. The CDR3 nucleotides read TGTGCCAGCAGCGACAGGGGTTATCAGCCCCAGCATTTT.